The clone carrying this T cell receptor beta chain was observed once. The CDR3 covers 16 residues. The V gene's germline CDR1 is LNHNV and CDR2 YYDKDF (reference sequence). The V end lost 0 bases, the J end lost 3 bases, and 12 bases lay between the germline ends. The sample originates from a study of lymphopenia after photon versus proton radiotherapy. Profiled with immunoSEQ multiplex PCR; TCRdb holds only in-frame clones, not every one. The repertoire includes 40,000 to 45,000 clones, about 86% of them detected once, and about 9.3% sits in the top ten. The genes are TRBV15 and TRBJ2-1, with a tentative D call TRBD2 (7 bases). This TCR was recovered from an older woman with pancreatic cancer. Some clones in this sample may be carry-over from other donors' samples. The sequenced sample was peripheral blood, obtained from a patient treated with proton-based radiotherapy. CDR3 region: CATSRDGGARYNEQFF. The CDR3 DNA is TGTGCCACCAGCAGAGATGGGGGGGCCCGCTACAATGAGCAGTTCTTC.